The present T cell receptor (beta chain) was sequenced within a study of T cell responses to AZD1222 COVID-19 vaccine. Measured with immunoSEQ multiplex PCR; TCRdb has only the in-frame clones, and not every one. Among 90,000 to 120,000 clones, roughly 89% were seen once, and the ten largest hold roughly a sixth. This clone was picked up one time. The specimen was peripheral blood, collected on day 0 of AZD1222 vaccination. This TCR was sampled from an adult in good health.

The CDR3 region is CASSLETGVTGDTQYF. The CDR3 bases are TGCGCCAGCAGCTTAGAGACGGGGGTTACCGGAGATACGCAGTATTTT. This chain uses TRBV5-1 with TRBJ2-3, with D possibly matching TRBD2 (6 bases). The CDR3 length is 16 residues. Between the trimmed V and J ends, which lost 2 bases and 5 bases, there was a span of 18 bases. Germline V gene data show CDR1 as SGHRS and CDR2 as YFSETQ.